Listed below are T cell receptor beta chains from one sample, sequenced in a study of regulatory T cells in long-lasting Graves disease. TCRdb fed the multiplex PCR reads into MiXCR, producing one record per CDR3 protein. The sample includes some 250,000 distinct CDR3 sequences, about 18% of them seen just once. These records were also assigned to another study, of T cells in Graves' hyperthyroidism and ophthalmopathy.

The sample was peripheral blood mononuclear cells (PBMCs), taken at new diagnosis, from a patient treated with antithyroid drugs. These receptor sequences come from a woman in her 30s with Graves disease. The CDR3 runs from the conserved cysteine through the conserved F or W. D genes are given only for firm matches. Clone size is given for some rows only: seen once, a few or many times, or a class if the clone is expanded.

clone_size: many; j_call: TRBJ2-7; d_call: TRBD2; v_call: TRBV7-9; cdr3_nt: TGTGCCAGCAGCTCGGGACTAGCGGGGAACGAGCAGTACTTC; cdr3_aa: CASSSGLAGNEQYF
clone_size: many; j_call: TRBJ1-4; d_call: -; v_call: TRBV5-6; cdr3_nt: TGTGCCAGCAGCTCCAATCCTGGGGGTGGAGAAAAACTGTTTTTT; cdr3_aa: CASSSNPGGGEKLFF
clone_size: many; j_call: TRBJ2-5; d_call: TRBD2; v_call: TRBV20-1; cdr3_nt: TGCAGTGCTTACGTTAGCGGGGGGGCCCTCGCCTTAGAGACCCAGTACTTC; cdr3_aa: CSAYVSGGALALETQYF
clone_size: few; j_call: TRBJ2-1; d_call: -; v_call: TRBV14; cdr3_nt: TGTGCCAGCACCCCCCGAAGGATTACAAGCTCCTACAATGAGCAGTTCTTC; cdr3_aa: CASTPRRITSSYNEQFF
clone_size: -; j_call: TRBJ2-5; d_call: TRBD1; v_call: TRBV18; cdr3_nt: TGTGCCAGCTCACCGGGGACAGGGGCACTAGAGACCCAGTACTTC; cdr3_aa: CASSPGTGALETQYF
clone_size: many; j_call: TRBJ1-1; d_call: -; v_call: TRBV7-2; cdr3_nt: TGTGCCAGCAGCTTTAACTTAGCTGAAGCTTTCTTT; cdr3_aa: CASSFNLAEAFF
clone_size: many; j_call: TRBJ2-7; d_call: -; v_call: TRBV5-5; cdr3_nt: TGTGCCAGCAGCTTGGAGGGGTCCTACGAGCAGTACTTC; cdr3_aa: CASSLEGSYEQYF
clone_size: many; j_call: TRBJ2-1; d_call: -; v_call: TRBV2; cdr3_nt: TGTGCCAGCAGTGACGGCCAACCCCTCCCCTACAATGAGCAGTTCTTC; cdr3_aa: CASSDGQPLPYNEQFF
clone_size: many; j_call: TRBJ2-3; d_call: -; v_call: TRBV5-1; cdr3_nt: TGCGCCAGCAGCTTAGTAGAGCGCGGAGATACGCAGTATTTT; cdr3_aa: CASSLVERGDTQYF
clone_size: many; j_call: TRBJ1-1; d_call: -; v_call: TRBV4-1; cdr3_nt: TGCGCCAGCAGCCAGGGGGTCGTGGGTATGCTGAACACTGAAGCTTTCTTT; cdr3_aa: CASSQGVVGMLNTEAFF
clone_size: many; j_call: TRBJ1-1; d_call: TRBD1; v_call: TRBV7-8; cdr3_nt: TGTGCCAGCAGCTCGGGACAGAATCGGAACACTGAAGCTTTCTTT; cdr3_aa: CASSSGQNRNTEAFF
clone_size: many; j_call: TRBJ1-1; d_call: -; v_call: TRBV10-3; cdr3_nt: TGTGCCATCATGTCCGAGGGGATGGAAGCTTTCTTT; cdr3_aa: CAIMSEGMEAFF
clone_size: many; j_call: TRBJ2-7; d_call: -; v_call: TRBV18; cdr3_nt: TGTGCCAGCTCACCAGGGATCACCTACGAGCAGTACTTC; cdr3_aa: CASSPGITYEQYF
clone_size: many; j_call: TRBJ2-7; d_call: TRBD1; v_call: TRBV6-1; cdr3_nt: TGTGCCAGCAGATGTACCCCGGGACAGGGAACTCCCTACGAGCAGTACTTC; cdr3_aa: CASRCTPGQGTPYEQYF
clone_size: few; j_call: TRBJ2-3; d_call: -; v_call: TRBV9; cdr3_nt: TGTGCCAGCAGCGGGGGGGTGATTAGTACGTCACAGTATTTT; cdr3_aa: CASSGGVISTSQYF
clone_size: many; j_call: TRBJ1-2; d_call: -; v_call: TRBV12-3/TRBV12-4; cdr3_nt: TGTGCCAGCAGTTTTCGGCGGGGGTATGGCTACACCTTC; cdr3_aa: CASSFRRGYGYTF
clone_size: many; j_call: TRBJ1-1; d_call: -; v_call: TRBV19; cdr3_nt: TGTGCCAGTAGTCCCCGGGTCAGAGAGGACACTGAAGCTTTCTTT; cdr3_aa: CASSPRVREDTEAFF
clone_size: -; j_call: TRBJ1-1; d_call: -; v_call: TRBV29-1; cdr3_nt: TGCAGCGTTGAACTTCGCCAAAGTTTGAACACTGAAGCTTTCTTT; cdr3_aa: CSVELRQSLNTEAFF
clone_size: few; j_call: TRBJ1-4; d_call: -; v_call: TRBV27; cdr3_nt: TGTGCCAGCAGAGAATGGGCTAATGAAAAACTGTTTTTT; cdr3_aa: CASREWANEKLFF
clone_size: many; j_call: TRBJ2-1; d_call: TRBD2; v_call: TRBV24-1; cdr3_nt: TGTGCCACCAGTGACCCAACCTCTAGCGGGGGCACCTACAATGAGCAGTTCTTC; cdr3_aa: CATSDPTSSGGTYNEQFF
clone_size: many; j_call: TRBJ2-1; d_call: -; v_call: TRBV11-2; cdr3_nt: TGTGCCAGCAGCCCGGGGGCAGGGGCAACTAACAATGAGCAGTTCTTC; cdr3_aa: CASSPGAGATNNEQFF
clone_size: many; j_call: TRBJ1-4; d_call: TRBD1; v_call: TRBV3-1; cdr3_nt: TGTGCCAGCAGCCAGAGGGGGCGCGAAGGTTTGTTTTTT; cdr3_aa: CASSQRGREGLFF
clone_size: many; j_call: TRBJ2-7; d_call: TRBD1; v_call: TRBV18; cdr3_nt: TGTGCCAGCTCACGACAGGGGTCAAACGAGCAGTACTTC; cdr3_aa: CASSRQGSNEQYF
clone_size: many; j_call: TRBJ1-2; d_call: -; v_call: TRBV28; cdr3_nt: TGTGCCAGCAGTTCCCGGGACTATGTTGGCTACACCTTC; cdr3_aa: CASSSRDYVGYTF
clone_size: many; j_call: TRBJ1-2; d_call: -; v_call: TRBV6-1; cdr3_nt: TGTGCCAGCGGGGCGACCGGAGCCTATGGCTACACCTTC; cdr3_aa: CASGATGAYGYTF
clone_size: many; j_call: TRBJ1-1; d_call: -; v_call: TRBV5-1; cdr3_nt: TGCGCCAGCAGCTTGGCCCAGTCCCCTGAAGCTTTCTTT; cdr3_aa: CASSLAQSPEAFF
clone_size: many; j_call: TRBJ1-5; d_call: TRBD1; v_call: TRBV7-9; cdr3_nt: TGTGCCAGCAGCTTGGCAGGGGGCCACCAGCCCCAGCATTTT; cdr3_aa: CASSLAGGHQPQHF
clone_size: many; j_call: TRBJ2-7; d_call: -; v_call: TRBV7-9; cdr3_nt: TGTGCCAGCAGCCCCCGGACAGTCTCCTACGAGCAGTACTTC; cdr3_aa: CASSPRTVSYEQYF
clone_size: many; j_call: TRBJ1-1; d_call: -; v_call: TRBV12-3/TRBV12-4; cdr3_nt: TGTGCCAGCAGTTTAGCGGTTCGGGCGTTTACTGAAGCTTTCTTT; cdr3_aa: CASSLAVRAFTEAFF
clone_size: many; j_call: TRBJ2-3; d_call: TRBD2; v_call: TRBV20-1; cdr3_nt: TGCAGTGCTAGAGATCCACGGGCTAGCGGGGGAACAGATACGCAGTATTTT; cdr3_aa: CSARDPRASGGTDTQYF
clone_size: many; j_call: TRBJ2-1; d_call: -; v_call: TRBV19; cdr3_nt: TGTGCCAGTACCCTAAGGGAATCCAATGAGCAGTTCTTC; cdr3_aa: CASTLRESNEQFF
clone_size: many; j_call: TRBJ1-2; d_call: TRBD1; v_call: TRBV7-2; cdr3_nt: TGTGCCAGCAGCTTAGCGGGGAGACAGGGGGCGATTGATGGCTACACCTTC; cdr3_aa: CASSLAGRQGAIDGYTF
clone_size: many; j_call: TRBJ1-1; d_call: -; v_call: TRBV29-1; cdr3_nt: TGCAGCGTTAGGGGGGTTGGAACTGAAGCTTTCTTT; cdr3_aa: CSVRGVGTEAFF